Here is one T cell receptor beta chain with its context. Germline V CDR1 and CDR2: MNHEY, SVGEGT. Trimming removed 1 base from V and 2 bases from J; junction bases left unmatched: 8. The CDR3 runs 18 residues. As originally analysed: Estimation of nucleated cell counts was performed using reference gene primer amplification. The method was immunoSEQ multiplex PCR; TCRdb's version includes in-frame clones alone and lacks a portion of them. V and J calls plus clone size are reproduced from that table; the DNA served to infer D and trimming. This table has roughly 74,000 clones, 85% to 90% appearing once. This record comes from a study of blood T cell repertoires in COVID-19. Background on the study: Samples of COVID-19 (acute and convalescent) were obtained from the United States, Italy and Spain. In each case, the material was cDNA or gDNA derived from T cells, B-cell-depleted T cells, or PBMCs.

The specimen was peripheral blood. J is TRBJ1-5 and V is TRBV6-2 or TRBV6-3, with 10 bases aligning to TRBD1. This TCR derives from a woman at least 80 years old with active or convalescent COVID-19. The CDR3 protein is CASSYWDRGRGGNQPQHF. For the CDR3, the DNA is TGTGCCAGCAGTTACTGGGACAGGGGAAGGGGCGGCAATCAGCCCCAGCATTTT.